Included here is one T cell receptor (beta chain) sequence, with context. This clonotype has ten or more counts. The clone's antigen remains unknown. At one end, the junction sequence differs from germline, possibly due to a read error. This sample is part of a study of T cells after yellow fever vaccination (dated by TCRdb to between 2019 and 2020). Context from the whole study: The SMART-Seq v4 Ultra Low Input RNA kit was used to prepare libraries from fractions with low cell numbers. To track T-cell clones before and after primary and booster YFV17D yellow fever vaccination, bulk TCR alpha and beta repertoires were sequenced longitudinally. The cohort comprised two healthy male donors, one aged 18 to 29 and one aged 30 to 39 years. Blood was collected at multiple timepoints before and after primary and secondary immunization, and bulk PBMC replicates and cell subsets were isolated. Overall study results and their limits: FACS-sorted repertoires could contain abundant contaminating clonotypes from the bulk population, so computational filtering was required. The secondary T-cell response was found to be weaker but faster than the primary response, with a peak reached on day 5 rather than on day 15. After the booster, most clones that had expanded after primary vaccination were detected again (around 97% of CD4 and around 88% of CD8), suggesting broad maintenance of memory. Because the study included only two donors, the extent to which the findings can be generalized is limited. A small share of clonotypes occurred in both CD4 and CD8 compartments, likely arising from convergent recombination.

The CDR3 runs 11 residues from the cysteine to the phenylalanine. Of all the DNA, just the CDR3 is kept, 33 bases in frame from base 1. TCRdb names Illumina NovaSeq 6000 as the instrument used. TCR cDNA was made using 5'RACE template switching, a step that added a universal primer site and unique molecular identifiers. cDNA synthesis was primed from both the TCR alpha and TCR beta constant segments. Libraries were amplified in two PCR steps, with sample barcodes and sequencing adapters added in the second step. Sequencing of libraries was done on Illumina HiSeq 2500 (2x100 bp) or NovaSeq (2x150 bp). From the authors' description of their analysis: Reads were demultiplexed and collapsed into UMI consensus sequences with MIGEC, and V(D)J alignment was performed with MiXCR. Using edgeR on replicate PBMC samples, clonotypes were called vaccine-responding if FDR was below 0.01 and the log2 fold change was above 5 up to day 15. CD4 or CD8 identity was assigned to each bulk clonotype according to whether the clonotype was present at higher abundance in the sequenced CD4 repertoire or the sequenced CD8 repertoire. Using fastp at Q25 and MiXCR, TCRdb reprocessed the public reads and kept productive beta chains. Rows with one shared CDR3 protein collapse into an entry with the most common genes and DNA. These V and J calls rely on TCRdb rather than the paper's analysis. The sample table shows under 500,000 distinct CDR3 sequences, and around 20% are seen once. The ten largest clones take up 15% to 20% of the sample.

In the paper's terms, the treatment or condition label means: live attenuated yellow fever vaccine strain. Two biological replicates of bulk PBMCs were collected at each blood-draw timepoint. A standard Ficoll-Paque protocol was used to isolate PBMCs from peripheral blood. TriZol was used to extract RNA from bulk PBMCs, from CD4 and CD8 fractions, and from dextramer-positive and dextramer-negative fractions. This receptor chain uses TRBV12-3 or TRBV12-4 and TRBJ2-7; a confident D gene designation cannot be given. This specimen consisted of PBMCs, obtained before the yellow fever booster vaccination. The source of this sequence is a man aged 18 to 30 who received the YFV17D yellow fever vaccine. The CDR3: CASSLGYEQYF. The sequence in DNA is TGTGCCAGCAGCTTAGGCTACGAGCAGTACTTC.